This T cell receptor beta chain was recovered during a study of cytomegalovirus exposure and HLA in healthy donors. Whole-study findings and limits: Rare TCR sequences dominated, though some public TCRs recurred in many donors. Three CMV-associated chains were confirmed in vitro to be specific for CMV antigens.

Both 60 Vbeta primers and 13 Jbeta primers went into the PCR. How the authors handled the data: Counted up in a later analysis, unique TCR beta chains came to 60 million to 95 million, with around 12 million shared. Sequencing used immunoSEQ multiplex PCR; TCRdb keeps in-frame clones, though not all of them. D and trimming were read from the DNA, whereas the V and J calls and clone size are those reported in that table. The sample includes approximately 200,000 clones, around 83% of them seen just once. All the people who gave samples were healthy bone marrow donors. The CDR3 is 14 amino acids. V was pared by 11 bases and J by 0 bases, with 15 bases between. Germline V lookup: CDR1 MNHEY, CDR2 SMNVEV (reference sequence). A remark on this clone: The antigen is undetermined.

This chain links TRBV27 with TRBJ2-3, with D hard to call. The TCR was taken from a girl aged 5-17 years in good health and CMV-seronegative. The sequencing sample was made of PBMCs. In nucleotides, the CDR3 is TGTGCCTCAAAACTCGCTACTAGCACAGATACGCAGTATTTT. Translation gives CASKLATSTDTQYF.